These T cell receptor beta chains were read from a single sample in a study of shared clonotypes between healthy human individuals. Clones were read by immunoSEQ multiplex PCR, and TCRdb kept only the in-frame ones, dropping some. The sample has some 2 million clones, around 96% seen once. Specimen: naive CD8+ T cells sorted from blood. Every receptor here comes from a man in his late teens or twenties in good health. CDR3s include the opening cysteine and the closing phenylalanine or tryptophan. A D gene is named only where the DNA matches it firmly. Part of the rows lack a size; the others show once, few, many or a class for expanded clones.

j_call: TRBJ1-2; clone_size: -; v_call: TRBV12-5; d_call: -; cdr3_nt: TGTGCTAGTGGTTCTCCAGTTTATGGCTACACCTTC; cdr3_aa: CASGSPVYGYTF
j_call: TRBJ2-1; clone_size: -; v_call: TRBV9; d_call: -; cdr3_nt: TGTGCCAGCAGCGTAGAACCAGATCCTCCTCAATATGAGCAGTTCTTC; cdr3_aa: CASSVEPDPPQYEQFF
j_call: TRBJ1-3; clone_size: once; v_call: TRBV7-8; d_call: -; cdr3_nt: TGTGCCAGCAGCCCCGAGGACGGCTCTGGAAACACCATATATTTT; cdr3_aa: CASSPEDGSGNTIYF
j_call: TRBJ2-1; clone_size: -; v_call: TRBV2; d_call: -; cdr3_nt: TGTGCCCACTCGGGGCCGCTTCGGGATGAGCAGTTCTTC; cdr3_aa: CAHSGPLRDEQFF
j_call: TRBJ2-7; clone_size: -; v_call: TRBV7-9; d_call: -; cdr3_nt: TGTGCCAGCAGCGATGAGATCTACGAGCAGTACTTC; cdr3_aa: CASSDEIYEQYF
j_call: TRBJ1-4; clone_size: -; v_call: TRBV5-1; d_call: TRBD1; cdr3_nt: TGCGCCAGCAGCTTGGATTACGGGACAGGGGTTTGGGAAAAACTGTTTTTT; cdr3_aa: CASSLDYGTGVWEKLFF
j_call: TRBJ1-3; clone_size: -; v_call: TRBV19; d_call: -; cdr3_nt: TGTGCCAGTATCACTCCGGGGCCTGGAAACACCATATATTTT; cdr3_aa: CASITPGPGNTIYF
j_call: TRBJ2-7; clone_size: -; v_call: TRBV11-2; d_call: -; cdr3_nt: TGTGCCAGCAGCTTAGTTCGGGACGAGCAGTACTTC; cdr3_aa: CASSLVRDEQYF
j_call: TRBJ2-7; clone_size: once; v_call: TRBV5-1; d_call: TRBD1; cdr3_nt: TGCGCCAGCAGCAGTGGGACAGACTACGAGCAGTACTTC; cdr3_aa: CASSSGTDYEQYF
j_call: TRBJ1-6; clone_size: -; v_call: TRBV27; d_call: -; cdr3_nt: TGTGCCAGCACCCTCTGGGCGCCCGGGGTGGATAATTCACCCCTCCACTTT; cdr3_aa: CASTLWAPGVDNSPLHF
j_call: TRBJ1-2; clone_size: -; v_call: TRBV4-2; d_call: -; cdr3_nt: TGTGCCAGCAGCCAAGGATATACTCAGGGGCTCGTTAACTATGGCTACACCTTC; cdr3_aa: CASSQGYTQGLVNYGYTF
j_call: TRBJ2-5; clone_size: -; v_call: TRBV28; d_call: TRBD1; cdr3_nt: TGTGCCAGCAGGCAGAACAGGGGGCTAGAGACCCAGTACTTC; cdr3_aa: CASRQNRGLETQYF
j_call: TRBJ2-7; clone_size: -; v_call: TRBV27; d_call: TRBD2; cdr3_nt: TGTGCCAGCAGTTTATTTGGGGGGGACGAGCAGTACTTC; cdr3_aa: CASSLFGGDEQYF
j_call: TRBJ2-3; clone_size: -; v_call: TRBV7-2; d_call: -; cdr3_nt: TGTGCCAGCAGCCTATCCTCAGTCACAGATACGCAGTATTTT; cdr3_aa: CASSLSSVTDTQYF
j_call: TRBJ1-2; clone_size: -; v_call: TRBV5-6; d_call: TRBD1; cdr3_nt: TGTGCCAGCAGCGCCGGGACAGGGAAAGGGCTCAACTATGGCTACACCTTC; cdr3_aa: CASSAGTGKGLNYGYTF
j_call: TRBJ2-7; clone_size: -; v_call: TRBV6-5; d_call: -; cdr3_nt: TGTGCCAGCAGTGCCTCGACAGTCGTCGACGAGCAGTACTTC; cdr3_aa: CASSASTVVDEQYF
j_call: TRBJ2-5; clone_size: -; v_call: TRBV4-3; d_call: -; cdr3_nt: TGCGCCAGCAGCCAACACCTCGGAGGGGAAGAGACCCAGTACTTC; cdr3_aa: CASSQHLGGEETQYF
j_call: TRBJ2-7; clone_size: -; v_call: TRBV13; d_call: TRBD2; cdr3_nt: TGTGCCAGCTTAGCGGGTGGGGAGACCTACGAGCAGTACTTC; cdr3_aa: CASLAGGETYEQYF
j_call: TRBJ2-7; clone_size: -; v_call: TRBV7-9; d_call: TRBD1; cdr3_nt: TGTGCCAGCAGCTTAGGGACAGGGACCACCTACGAGCAGTACTTC; cdr3_aa: CASSLGTGTTYEQYF
j_call: TRBJ2-7; clone_size: -; v_call: TRBV9; d_call: TRBD2; cdr3_nt: TGTGCCAGCAGCCCTAGCGGGACGTACTACGAGCAGTACTTC; cdr3_aa: CASSPSGTYYEQYF
j_call: TRBJ2-1; clone_size: -; v_call: TRBV7-9; d_call: TRBD2; cdr3_nt: TGTGCCAGCAGCTTCCTAGCGGGAGGCGCGGTGGGTGAGCAGTTCTTC; cdr3_aa: CASSFLAGGAVGEQFF
j_call: TRBJ1-3; clone_size: -; v_call: TRBV15; d_call: TRBD1; cdr3_nt: TGTGCCACCAGCGGGCACAGGGGGCCTGGAAACACCATATATTTT; cdr3_aa: CATSGHRGPGNTIYF
j_call: TRBJ2-7; clone_size: -; v_call: TRBV11-2; d_call: -; cdr3_nt: TGTGCCAGCAGCTTAGAGGGGCAGGGATATCTCTACGAGCAGTACTTC; cdr3_aa: CASSLEGQGYLYEQYF
j_call: TRBJ2-7; clone_size: -; v_call: TRBV19; d_call: TRBD2; cdr3_nt: TGTGCCAGTAGCCAGCGGGAGTACTACGAGCAGTACTTC; cdr3_aa: CASSQREYYEQYF
j_call: TRBJ2-6; clone_size: -; v_call: TRBV6-1; d_call: TRBD2; cdr3_nt: TGTGAAGTGCGGGGGGCAGGGGCCAACGTCCTGACTTTC; cdr3_aa: CEVRGAGANVLTF